What follows describes a single T cell receptor beta chain. Its antigen is not known. This sample was taken from a study of cytomegalovirus exposure and HLA in healthy donors. Study-wide results and limits: Altogether, some 170 TCR beta chains were recorded as cytomegalovirus-associated.

This PCR relied on a set of 60 Vbeta primers and 13 Jbeta primers. Assay used: immunoSEQ multiplex PCR; TCRdb lists only in-frame clones, some missing. The data show fewer than 120,000 clones, more than 70% seen once. Sequenced: PBMCs. This receptor was identified in a woman between 55 and 75 years old in good health and CMV-seropositive.

The CDR3 here is CASSESDSEIYGYTF. The CDR3, as DNA: TGTGCCAGCAGTGAATCGGACAGCGAAATCTATGGCTACACCTTC. J is TRBJ1-2 and V is TRBV25-1, with D tentatively TRBD1 (6 bases). V lost 1 base and J 4 bases, leaving 13 bases between the germline ends. There are 15 residues in the CDR3. Germline lookup yields CDR1 MGHDK and CDR2 SYGVNS.